This is a list of T cell receptor beta chains from one sample in a study of blood T cells in healthy people across ages. TCRdb redid the calling of the 5' RACE reads with MiXCR, one entry per CDR3 protein. The table records roughly 800,000 distinct CDR3 sequences, about 55% of them present only once. Source material: blood. The receptors were gathered from an elderly man in good health. The CDR3 runs from the conserved cysteine through the conserved F or W. A D gene is named only where the DNA matches it firmly. A row's size may be missing; if present it is once, few, many or a size class.

cdr3_nt,cdr3_aa,clone_size,d_call,v_call,j_call
TGCGCCAGCAGCCCGACGGACTCTCGGGCCTACGAGCAGTACTTC,CASSPTDSRAYEQYF,few,-,TRBV5-1,TRBJ2-7
TGCAGTGCTATAGACCAGTCCGGGAGGGCTGGGAGAGACGCGTATTTT,CSAIDQSGRAGRDAYF,few,TRBD2,TRBV20-1,TRBJ2-3
TGCAGTGCTCAAGGACTAGCGGGAGCCCCGATTACCGGGGAGCTGTTTTTT,CSAQGLAGAPITGELFF,once,TRBD2,TRBV20-1,TRBJ2-2
TGTGCCAGCCTTCTCGGCGGAGGGGGCACAGATACGCAGTATTTT,CASLLGGGGTDTQYF,-,-,TRBV2,TRBJ2-3
TGTGCCAGCAGTCCCGCGGGGGGCAGGACTGAAGCTTTCTTT,CASSPAGGRTEAFF,-,-,TRBV28,TRBJ1-1
TGTGCCAGCAGTCGGGGAGGGGGACCGTTGGAGACCCAGTACTTC,CASSRGGGPLETQYF,few,-,TRBV3-1,TRBJ2-5
TGCAGTGCTAGAGATTACAAGACTCCTACCTACGAGCAGTACTTC,CSARDYKTPTYEQYF,-,-,TRBV20-1,TRBJ2-7
TGTGCCAGCCAGCTCGCGGCGGGAGGGCCACTGTATGAGCAGTTCTTC,CASQLAAGGPLYEQFF,few,TRBD2,TRBV10-3,TRBJ2-1
TGCAGCACCGGACAGGAAATGAACACTGAAGCTTTCTTT,CSTGQEMNTEAFF,-,TRBD1,TRBV29-1,TRBJ1-1
TGTGCCAGCAGGATCAGAACAGGTTTGAACACTGAAGCTTTCTTT,CASRIRTGLNTEAFF,-,-,TRBV6-6,TRBJ1-1
TGTGCCAGCAGTGGACAGGTTGGTGGCTATGGCTACACCTTC,CASSGQVGGYGYTF,-,-,TRBV6-1,TRBJ1-2
TGTGCCAGCAGTTTACGGGAGGGCGGCTACGAGCAGTACTTC,CASSLREGGYEQYF,-,TRBD2,TRBV12-3/TRBV12-4,TRBJ2-7
TGCAGCGTTCCCAGTCTGACAGGGGTGTTGGGCGAGCAGTACTTC,CSVPSLTGVLGEQYF,-,TRBD1,TRBV29-1,TRBJ2-7
TGTGCCAGCAGTTACCTTGGGTTGGGTTACGAGCAGTACTTC,CASSYLGLGYEQYF,-,-,TRBV6-5,TRBJ2-7
TGCAGGGCAGACAGGGGGTTTGATGGCTACACCTTC,CRADRGFDGYTF,-,TRBD1,TRBV20-1,TRBJ1-2
TGTGCCAGCCTCGGCGTAGGGACGAACACTGAAGCTTTCTTT,CASLGVGTNTEAFF,-,-,TRBV6-5,TRBJ1-1
TGTGCCAGCAGTTCGTGGGACGACAATGAGCAGTTCTTC,CASSSWDDNEQFF,-,-,TRBV27,TRBJ2-1
TGCAGCGTTAGTTCCGGGGCCTATGGCTACACCTTC,CSVSSGAYGYTF,few,-,TRBV29-1,TRBJ1-2
TGCGCCAGCAGCTTGGATGGGTCCCCTAATGAAAAACTGTTTTTT,CASSLDGSPNEKLFF,-,-,TRBV5-1,TRBJ1-4
TGTGCCAGCAGCCCAAGGGGGACTGGCGGGAGTGAGCAGTTCTTC,CASSPRGTGGSEQFF,once,-,TRBV2,TRBJ2-1
TGTGCCAGCAGCTTAGTAGGTGGAGAAAAACTGTTTTTT,CASSLVGGEKLFF,few,-,TRBV7-2,TRBJ1-4
TGCGCCAGCAGCAACGTACAGGGGGAGACCCAGTACTTC,CASSNVQGETQYF,-,TRBD1,TRBV5-1,TRBJ2-5
TGTGCCAGCAGTTACCGACCTAGCGGGAGGGCGTCTTACGAGCAGTACTTC,CASSYRPSGRASYEQYF,few,TRBD2,TRBV6-5,TRBJ2-7
TGCAGTGCCCACCGGGACTCCTACGAGCAGTACTTC,CSAHRDSYEQYF,few,-,TRBV20-1,TRBJ2-7
TGCAGTGCTGTAAAAACTTCGGGGTGGAATTCACCCCTCCACTTT,CSAVKTSGWNSPLHF,-,-,TRBV20-1,TRBJ1-6
TGTGCCACCAGTGATTTGCGCGGAGGGGAATACAATGAGCAGTACTTC,CATSDLRGGEYNEQYF,-,-,TRBV24-1,TRBJ2-4
TGTGCCAGCAGCCCCCGAGTAGACCGGGGCGAGCAGTACTTC,CASSPRVDRGEQYF,-,-,TRBV4-2,TRBJ2-7
TGTGCCAGCAGCTTACATAACACAGCGGGTGAGCAGTTCTTC,CASSLHNTAGEQFF,-,-,TRBV7-9,TRBJ2-1
TGTGCCAGCCAACGGGGGTCCGGGCTGCAATCCGACGAGCAGTACTTC,CASQRGSGLQSDEQYF,-,-,TRBV6-6,TRBJ2-7
TGCAGTGCGCGTTCGGGAGGGGACAGATACGAGCAGTACTTC,CSARSGGDRYEQYF,-,-,TRBV20-1,TRBJ2-7
TGCAGCGTTGAAGCTGGGGGGGTCTACGAGCAGTTCTTC,CSVEAGGVYEQFF,-,TRBD2,TRBV29-1,TRBJ2-1
TGCGCCAGCAGTGAGTCGGTGGAGGTTCCAACCTACGAGCAGTACTTC,CASSESVEVPTYEQYF,-,-,TRBV10-1,TRBJ2-7
TGTGCCACCAAAAAAGGGACAGGGGAGACCCAGTACTTC,CATKKGTGETQYF,-,TRBD1,TRBV12-3/TRBV12-4,TRBJ2-5
TGTGCCAGCAGTGGGTGGGACTACAATGAGCAGTTCTTC,CASSGWDYNEQFF,-,-,TRBV12-3/TRBV12-4,TRBJ2-1
TGTGCCAGCAGCCAAACCCGGTCACTTGATACGCAGTATTTT,CASSQTRSLDTQYF,-,-,TRBV3-1,TRBJ2-3
TGTGCCATCAGCGCCCGGGACATAACCCCCTACGAGCAGTACTTC,CAISARDITPYEQYF,-,-,TRBV10-3,TRBJ2-7
TGCAGTGCTAGGTCACTAGCGGGAGGAGGCACAGATACGCAGTATTTT,CSARSLAGGGTDTQYF,few,TRBD2,TRBV20-1,TRBJ2-3
TGCAGCGTAGCCTCAGATAACACTGAAGCTTTCTTT,CSVASDNTEAFF,few,-,TRBV29-1,TRBJ1-1
TGCAGTGCCCTATCGGGACAGGGGCGGACTGAAGCTTTCTTT,CSALSGQGRTEAFF,-,TRBD1,TRBV20-1,TRBJ1-1
TGCGCCAGCAGCTTGGGCACAGGGTTAGGCGGCAATGAGCAGTACTTC,CASSLGTGLGGNEQYF,-,-,TRBV5-1,TRBJ2-7
TGTGCCAGCAGCTTAGGAGGGAGGCGGAGCTCCTACAATGAGCAGTTCTTC,CASSLGGRRSSYNEQFF,few,-,TRBV7-9,TRBJ2-1
TGTGCCAGCAGTTTAGCGCGGCGGGAGGGCCTCTACAATGAGCAGTTCTTC,CASSLARREGLYNEQFF,few,TRBD2,TRBV12-3/TRBV12-4,TRBJ2-1
TGTGCCACCAGTGAGGGGCAAGGGAGGACCCACGAGCAGTACTTC,CATSEGQGRTHEQYF,-,-,TRBV24-1,TRBJ2-7
TGCAGTGCTAGAGATCTTTTGAGGACTAGCGGCAAACATGAGCAGTTCTTC,CSARDLLRTSGKHEQFF,-,TRBD2,TRBV20-1,TRBJ2-1
TGTGCCAGCAGTTTAAACCCAAAATCACTAGCGGGAGGGCACTACGAGCAGTACTTC,CASSLNPKSLAGGHYEQYF,-,TRBD2,TRBV28,TRBJ2-7
TGCAGTGCCACCTCCGGACTAGTCAAGGGCAATGAGCAGTACTTC,CSATSGLVKGNEQYF,-,TRBD2,TRBV20-1,TRBJ2-5
TGCAGTGCTAGAGAGGCCCCGGGACAGCCGACAGATACGCAGTATTTT,CSAREAPGQPTDTQYF,few,TRBD1,TRBV20-1,TRBJ2-3
TGTGCCAGCAGCCTGAAACCGCGTGACACCTACGAGCAGTACTTC,CASSLKPRDTYEQYF,-,-,TRBV12-3/TRBV12-4,TRBJ2-7
TGCAGTGCTAGAGAGGGGAGACTAGCGGGACCTAGGGAGACCCAGTACTTC,CSAREGRLAGPRETQYF,-,TRBD2,TRBV20-1,TRBJ2-5
TGCAGCGGGGGACAGGTTAGCTACAATGAGCAGTACTTC,CSGGQVSYNEQYF,-,TRBD1,TRBV29-1,TRBJ2-4
TGTGCCAGCCAGGGGGCCACCTACAATGAGCAGTTCTTC,CASQGATYNEQFF,few,TRBD1,TRBV2,TRBJ2-1
TGTGCCAGCAGCCACGGGGACAGCCTATTCTATGGCTACACCTTC,CASSHGDSLFYGYTF,-,TRBD1,TRBV7-9,TRBJ1-2
TGTGCCACCAGCAGAACGGGACAGGGGGCCAGCACAGATACGCAGTATTTT,CATSRTGQGASTDTQYF,few,TRBD1,TRBV15,TRBJ2-3
TGTGCCACCAGCAGAGGAGGGACAGGGGGCTTTGGGGAGCTGTTTTTT,CATSRGGTGGFGELFF,-,TRBD1,TRBV15,TRBJ2-2
TGTGCCAGCAGTTTCGGAATTGAAGCTTTCTTT,CASSFGIEAFF,few,-,TRBV12-3/TRBV12-4,TRBJ1-1
TGTGCCAGCAGTGACGACAGGTCCCTGAACACTGAAGCTTTCTTT,CASSDDRSLNTEAFF,-,-,TRBV6-1,TRBJ1-1